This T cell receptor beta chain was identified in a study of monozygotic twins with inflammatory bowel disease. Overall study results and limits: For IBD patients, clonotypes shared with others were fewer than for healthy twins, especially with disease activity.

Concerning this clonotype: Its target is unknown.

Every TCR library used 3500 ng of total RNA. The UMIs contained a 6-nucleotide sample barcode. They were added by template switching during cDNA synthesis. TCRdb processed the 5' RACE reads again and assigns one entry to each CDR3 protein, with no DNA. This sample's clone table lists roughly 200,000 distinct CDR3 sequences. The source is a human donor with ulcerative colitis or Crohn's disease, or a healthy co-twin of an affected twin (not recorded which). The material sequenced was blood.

CDR3 sequence: CASSNILPYNEQFF. The chain is built from TRBV2 and TRBJ2-1; TCRdb selects TRBD2, and the lack of DNA leaves this call unchecked. CDR1 SNHLY and CDR2 FYNNEI come from the germline V gene. CDR3 length equals 14 residues.